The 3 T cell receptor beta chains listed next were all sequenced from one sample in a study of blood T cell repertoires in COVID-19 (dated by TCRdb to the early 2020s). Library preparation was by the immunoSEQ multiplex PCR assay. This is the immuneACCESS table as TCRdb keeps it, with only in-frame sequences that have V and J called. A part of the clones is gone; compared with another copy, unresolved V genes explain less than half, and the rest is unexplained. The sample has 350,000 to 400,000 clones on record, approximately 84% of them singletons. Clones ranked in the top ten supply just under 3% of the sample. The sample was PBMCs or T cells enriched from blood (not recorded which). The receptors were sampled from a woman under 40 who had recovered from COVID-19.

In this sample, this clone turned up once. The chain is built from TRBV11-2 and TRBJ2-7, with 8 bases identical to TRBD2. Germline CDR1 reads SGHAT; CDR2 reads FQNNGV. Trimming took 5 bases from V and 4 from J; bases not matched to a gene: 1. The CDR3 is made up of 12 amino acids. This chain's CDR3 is CASSPGGYEQYF. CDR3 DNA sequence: TGTGCCAGCAGCCCGGGGGGGTACGAGCAGTACTTC.

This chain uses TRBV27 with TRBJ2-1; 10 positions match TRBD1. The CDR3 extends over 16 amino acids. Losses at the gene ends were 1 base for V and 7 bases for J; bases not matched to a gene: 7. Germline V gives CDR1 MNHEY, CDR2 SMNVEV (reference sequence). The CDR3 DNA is TGTGCCAGCAGTTTATTACCGGGACAGGGGTCAAATGAGCAGTTCTTC. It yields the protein CASSLLPGQGSNEQFF.

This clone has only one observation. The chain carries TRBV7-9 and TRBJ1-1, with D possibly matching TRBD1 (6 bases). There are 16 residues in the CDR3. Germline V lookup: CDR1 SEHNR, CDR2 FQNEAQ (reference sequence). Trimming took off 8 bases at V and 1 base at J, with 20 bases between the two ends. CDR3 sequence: CASGVPPGHTNTEAFF. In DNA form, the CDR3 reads TGTGCCAGCGGCGTACCACCGGGACACACGAACACTGAAGCTTTCTTT.